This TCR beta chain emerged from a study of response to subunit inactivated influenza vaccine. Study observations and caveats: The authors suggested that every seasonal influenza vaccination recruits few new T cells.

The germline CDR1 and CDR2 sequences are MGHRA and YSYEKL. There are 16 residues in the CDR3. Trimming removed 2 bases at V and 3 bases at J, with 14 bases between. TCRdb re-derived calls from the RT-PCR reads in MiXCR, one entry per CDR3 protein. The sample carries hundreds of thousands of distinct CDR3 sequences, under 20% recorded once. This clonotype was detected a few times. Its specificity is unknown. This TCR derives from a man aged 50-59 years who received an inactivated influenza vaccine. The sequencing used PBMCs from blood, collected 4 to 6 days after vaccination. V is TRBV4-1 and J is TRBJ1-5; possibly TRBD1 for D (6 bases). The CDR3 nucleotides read TGCGCCAGCAGCCAACCTACAGGGTCCCTCAATCAGCCCCAGCATTTT. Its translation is CASSQPTGSLNQPQHF.